The source of this TCR beta chain is a study of blood T cell repertoires in COVID-19. In the authors' workflow: Reference gene primer amplification gave estimated nucleated cell counts. Produced via immunoSEQ multiplex PCR; TCRdb's table is partial and in-frame only. The V and J calls and the clone size are those of that table, but D and trimming were determined from the DNA. Among 300,000 or so clones listed, 80% to 90% were seen once. A remark on this clone: Other DNA sequences in the same sample also yield this CDR3.

The clonotype originates from a young man who had recovered from COVID-19. Sequencing was done on a sample of peripheral blood.

The CDR3 here is CASSQPRATNEKLFF. The CDR3 DNA reads TGTGCCAGCAGCCAACCAAGAGCAACTAATGAAAAACTGTTTTTT. The genes are TRBV4-2 and TRBJ1-4; D not resolved. This CDR3 region has 15 residues. The germline V gene encodes CDR1 LGHNA and CDR2 YNFKEQ. With 2 bases removed from V and 0 bases from J, the gap between germline ends came to 7 bases.